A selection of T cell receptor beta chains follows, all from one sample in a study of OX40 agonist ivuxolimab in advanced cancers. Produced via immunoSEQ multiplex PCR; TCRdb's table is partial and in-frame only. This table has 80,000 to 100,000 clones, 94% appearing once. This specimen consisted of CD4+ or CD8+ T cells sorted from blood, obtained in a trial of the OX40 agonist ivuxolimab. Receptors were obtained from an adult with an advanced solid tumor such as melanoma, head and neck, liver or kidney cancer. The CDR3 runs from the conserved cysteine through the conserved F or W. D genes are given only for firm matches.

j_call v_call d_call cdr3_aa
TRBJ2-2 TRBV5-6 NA CASSLFGNTGELFF
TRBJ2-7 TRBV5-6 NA CASSPSGLYEQYF
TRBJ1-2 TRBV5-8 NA CASSAGRNGYTF
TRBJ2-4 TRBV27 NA CASSPTRRPKNIQYF
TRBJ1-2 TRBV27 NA CASSFSEGYGYTF
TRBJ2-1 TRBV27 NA CASSLGTREQFF
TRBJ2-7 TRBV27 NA CASSLKGLLYEQYF
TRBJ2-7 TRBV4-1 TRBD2 CASSQVSGGRDPYEQYF
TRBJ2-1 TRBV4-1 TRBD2 CASSREAGATYNEQFF
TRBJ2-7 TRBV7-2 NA CASSLLLLPQYEQYF
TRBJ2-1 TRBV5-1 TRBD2 CASSFGGRAGDEQFF
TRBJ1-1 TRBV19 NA CATTGVNTEAFF
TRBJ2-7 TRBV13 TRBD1 CASSFRRQGGEQYF
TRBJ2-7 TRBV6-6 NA CASSALLVYEQYF
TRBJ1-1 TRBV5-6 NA CASSRGGNTEAFF
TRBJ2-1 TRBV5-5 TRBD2 CASSLGLAVYNEQFF
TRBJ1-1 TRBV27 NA CASSLFGNTEAFF
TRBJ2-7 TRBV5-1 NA CASSLEVSYEQYF
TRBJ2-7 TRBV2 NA CASSDYARPYEQYF
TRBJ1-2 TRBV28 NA CASTGWQYNYGYTF
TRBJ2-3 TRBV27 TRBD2 CASSAIGRADTQYF
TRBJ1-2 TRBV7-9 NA CASSIDSQGYTF
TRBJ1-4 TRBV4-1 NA CASSQEEDEKLFF
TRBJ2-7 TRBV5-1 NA CASSWGEAYEQYF
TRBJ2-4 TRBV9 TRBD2 CASSPSQAGGVAKNIQYF
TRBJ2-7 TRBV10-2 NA CASKQGMGDEQYF
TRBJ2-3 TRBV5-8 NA CASSPTRLEATDTQYF
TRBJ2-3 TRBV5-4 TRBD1 CASSLGQGAIADTQYF
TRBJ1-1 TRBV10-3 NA CAIKGGGTEAFF
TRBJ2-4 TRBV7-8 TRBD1 CASSLGQGAIQYF
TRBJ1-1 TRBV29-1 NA CSVERGGTEAFF
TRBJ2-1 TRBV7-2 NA CASSSTGGYNEQFF
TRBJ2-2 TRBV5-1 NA CASSPRGSGELFF
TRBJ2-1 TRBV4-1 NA CASSQDLPSAYNEQFF
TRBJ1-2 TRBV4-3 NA CASSGANYGYTF
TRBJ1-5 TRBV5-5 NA CASSLGEQPQHF
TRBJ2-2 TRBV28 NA CASSLRGSRNTGELFF
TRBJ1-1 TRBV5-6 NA CASSWGGATEAFF
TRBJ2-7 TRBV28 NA CASSLGQGAYEQYF
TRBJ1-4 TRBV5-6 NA CASSLIGNEKLFF
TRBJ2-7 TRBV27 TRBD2 CASSLSVAGGSSEQYF
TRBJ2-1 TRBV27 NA CASSLNRANEQFF
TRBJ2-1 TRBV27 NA CASSSSHNEQFF
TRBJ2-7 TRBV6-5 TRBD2 CASSEAGGRYEQYF
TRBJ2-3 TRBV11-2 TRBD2 CASSLGTSDASTQYF
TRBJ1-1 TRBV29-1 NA CSVESGNTEAFF
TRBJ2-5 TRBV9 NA CASSVGFEETQYF
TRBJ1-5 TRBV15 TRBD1 CATSRHGTDNQPQHF
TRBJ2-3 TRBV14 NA CASSQSRARVGSYMDTQYF
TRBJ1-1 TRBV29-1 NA CSVGGGSMAFF
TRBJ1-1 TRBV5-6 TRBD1 CASSFGTGLNAFF
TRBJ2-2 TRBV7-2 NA CASSLTPRGWRNTGELFF